What follows is one T cell receptor (beta chain) and its context. This entry comes from a study of blood T cells in healthy people across ages. The V end lost 4 bases, the J end lost 7 bases, and 11 bases lay between the germline ends. The CDR3 is 14 amino acids. Looked up from germline, CDR1 is LGHDT and CDR2 is YNNKEL (reference sequence). Then a second PCR, running about 6 to 12 cycles, was carried out with a sample-barcoded 5' primer and a J-beta primer mix. TCRdb analysed the 5' RACE reads with MiXCR anew, one entry per CDR3 protein. The sample comprises about 580,000 distinct CDR3 sequences, around 50% of which are singletons, and roughly 25% rests with the top ten.

The sequencing sample was made of blood. The clonotype comes from a man of 80 years or more in good health. The gene calls are TRBV3-1 and TRBJ1-6; D may be TRBD1 (6 bases). This CDR3 reads CASSLGQKNSPLHF. For the CDR3, the DNA is TGTGCCAGCAGCCTCGGACAGAAAAATTCACCCCTCCACTTT.